The text below deals with one T cell receptor beta chain. Antigen unknown. Profiled with immunoSEQ multiplex PCR; TCRdb holds only in-frame clones, not every one. The table shows 95,000 or so clones, with roughly 91% occurring only once. This entry comes from a study of T cell responses to AZD1222 COVID-19 vaccine. Study findings and constraints: Sampled repertoires all dated from after the peak T cell response. Spike-wide vaccine-associated CD4 TCRs dominated at 160-218 and 743-854. Among AZD1222 vaccinees, only 5 or 6 were seropositive at baseline.

The sequences come from peripheral blood, collected on day 0 of MenACWY control vaccination. This TCR was recovered from an adult in good health.

CDR3 region: CASSPRLDGSYEQYF. The CDR3 bases are TGTGCCAGCTCACCACGATTAGACGGCTCCTACGAGCAGTACTTC. The chain joins TRBV18 to TRBJ2-7, with unresolved D. V lost 1 base, J lost 0 bases, and 10 bases lay in between. The CDR3 spans 15 residues. The germline CDR1 and CDR2 sequences are KGHSH and LQKENI.